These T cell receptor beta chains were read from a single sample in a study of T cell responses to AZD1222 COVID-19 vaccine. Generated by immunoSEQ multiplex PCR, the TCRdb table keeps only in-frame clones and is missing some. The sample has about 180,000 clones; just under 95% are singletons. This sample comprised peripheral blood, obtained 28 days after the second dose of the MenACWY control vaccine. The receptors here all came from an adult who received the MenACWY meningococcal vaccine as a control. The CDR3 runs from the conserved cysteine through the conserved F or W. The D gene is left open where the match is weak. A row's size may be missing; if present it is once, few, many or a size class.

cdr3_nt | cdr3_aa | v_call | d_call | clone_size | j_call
TGTGCCTGGAGTGTAGGGGGGGCAAGGAATTCACCCCTCCACTTT | CAWSVGGARNSPLHF | TRBV30 | NA | NA | TRBJ1-6
TGCGCCAGCAGCCTCTCCGACGGGAACACTGAAGCTTTCTTT | CASSLSDGNTEAFF | TRBV4-1 | NA | NA | TRBJ1-1
TGTGCCTGGAGTGTACAACTAGCGACTGTTTCCGGGGAGCTGTTTTTT | CAWSVQLATVSGELFF | TRBV30 | TRBD2 | NA | TRBJ2-2
TGTGCCAGCAGCTTGGTCGCCAGCTCCTACGAGCAGTACTTC | CASSLVASSYEQYF | TRBV5-5 | NA | NA | TRBJ2-7
TGTGCCCAACAGGGGACCGGGACAGGGCACGACGAGCAGTACTTC | CAQQGTGTGHDEQYF | TRBV10-3 | TRBD1 | once | TRBJ2-7
TGTGCCAGCAGCTTGATGACCGGGACGGCAGATCAGCCCCAGCATTTT | CASSLMTGTADQPQHF | TRBV7-8 | NA | NA | TRBJ1-5
TGTGCCAGCAGGTCAGAGGCTCAGCCCCAGCATTTT | CASRSEAQPQHF | TRBV2 | NA | NA | TRBJ1-5
TGCGCCAGCAGTATCGGACAGGGATCCTACAATGAGCAGTTCTTC | CASSIGQGSYNEQFF | TRBV5-1 | TRBD1 | NA | TRBJ2-1
TGTGCCAGCAGCCCGACAGGGACGGACTCTGGAAACACCATATATTTT | CASSPTGTDSGNTIYF | TRBV3-1/TRBV3-2 | TRBD1 | NA | TRBJ1-3
TGCGCCAGCAGCTCCTTTGGGACAGGGGAGAGCACAGATACGCAGTATTTT | CASSSFGTGESTDTQYF | TRBV5-1 | TRBD1 | NA | TRBJ2-3
TGTGCCAGCAGTTTATCCGGGACAGGGGCTTCTAACTATGGCTACACCTTC | CASSLSGTGASNYGYTF | TRBV27 | TRBD1 | NA | TRBJ1-2
TGTGCCAGCAGGCCCCTCGGTCCTGCCCCTTACGAGCAGTACTTC | CASRPLGPAPYEQYF | TRBV6-5 | NA | NA | TRBJ2-7
TGCGCCAGCAGTACATCGGGGGCCTTTCAAGCTTTCTTT | CASSTSGAFQAFF | TRBV5-1 | NA | NA | TRBJ1-1
TGTGCCAGCAGTGAAGCGGCTTATGGCTACACCTTC | CASSEAAYGYTF | TRBV2 | NA | many | TRBJ1-2
TGTGCCAGCAGTCAATCAGGGAACACTGAAGCTTTCTTT | CASSQSGNTEAFF | TRBV6-5 | NA | NA | TRBJ1-1
TGTGCCAGTAGTACGAACCCGGACAGGGTTGTAGAGACCCAGTACTTC | CASSTNPDRVVETQYF | TRBV19 | TRBD1 | NA | TRBJ2-5
TGTGCCAGCAGCTTCGGGGGGCATGAGCAGTTCTTC | CASSFGGHEQFF | TRBV7-9 | NA | NA | TRBJ2-1
TGTGCCAGCAGCTTAGGTAGCGGGGGGTGGGAGCAGTTCTTC | CASSLGSGGWEQFF | TRBV7-2 | TRBD2 | NA | TRBJ2-1
TGTGCCAGCAGTTTATCGGGGGTAGGCAGGGGGTTTGGTGGCTACACCTTC | CASSLSGVGRGFGGYTF | TRBV28 | TRBD1 | NA | TRBJ1-2